One sample yielded the 5 T cell receptor beta chains listed below, sequenced in a study of cytomegalovirus exposure and HLA in healthy donors. Researchers ran the PCR with 60 Vbeta and 13 Jbeta primers. The table came from immunoSEQ multiplex PCR; TCRdb's copy has only in-frame clones and leaves some out. The sample has some 140,000 clones, around 77% seen once. Sequencing was performed on PBMCs. These receptors were collected from a man between 18 and 35 years old in good health and CMV-seronegative.

A single count supports this clone. The J gene is TRBJ2-7, the V gene TRBV4-1, with D possibly being TRBD1 (5 bases). From germline, CDR1 is MGHRA and CDR2 YSYEKL. The CDR3 runs to 15 residues. The V and J ends lost 2 bases and 5 bases respectively, with 16 bases between them. The DNA for the CDR3 is TGCGCCAGCAGCCAACTGGCCAGGGAAGTCCACGAGCAGTACTTC. It encodes CASSQLAREVHEQYF.

Written as DNA, the CDR3 is TGTGCCAGCAGTCTGGGGACAGGGTCTAACTATGGCTACACCTTC. Amino acids: CASSLGTGSNYGYTF. The chain combines TRBV6-5 with TRBJ1-2, with 9 bases fitting TRBD1. CDR1 is MNHEY, CDR2 SVGAGI, per germline. The CDR3 is 15 amino acids. Trimming at V came to 5 bases and at J to 0 bases, leaving 4 bases not matched to a gene.

The V and J genes are TRBV19 and TRBJ2-1; the D gene is possibly TRBD2 (6 bases). The CDR3 contains 13 residues. Between the trimmed V and J ends, which lost 1 base and 9 bases, there was a span of 10 bases. Germline V gene sequence: CDR1 LNHDA, CDR2 SQIVND (reference sequence). CDR3 bases: TGTGCCAGTAGTATAGGGGGCGGGGTTGAGCAGTTCTTC. This codes for CASSIGGGVEQFF.

The chain carries TRBV19 and TRBJ2-2, with D unclear. Between the trimmed V and J ends, which lost 6 bases and 4 bases, there was a span of 21 bases. This CDR3 has 17 amino acids. Germline V lookup: CDR1 LNHDA, CDR2 SQIVND (reference sequence). CDR3 sequence (DNA): TGTGCCAGTAGACTTACTACGACGGCAACGGGCACCGGGGAGCTGTTTTTT. Its protein is CASRLTTTATGTGELFF.

This chain joins TRBV4-2 and TRBJ2-3, with 10 bases matching TRBD2. Germline V lookup: CDR1 LGHNA, CDR2 YNFKEQ. Trimming took 0 bases from V and 8 from J; bases not matched to a gene: 11. The CDR3 spans 17 residues. CDR3 in amino acids: CASSQEVSGGPTGTQYF. In nucleotides, the CDR3 is TGTGCCAGCAGCCAAGAGGTTAGCGGGGGGCCGACGGGTACGCAGTATTTT.